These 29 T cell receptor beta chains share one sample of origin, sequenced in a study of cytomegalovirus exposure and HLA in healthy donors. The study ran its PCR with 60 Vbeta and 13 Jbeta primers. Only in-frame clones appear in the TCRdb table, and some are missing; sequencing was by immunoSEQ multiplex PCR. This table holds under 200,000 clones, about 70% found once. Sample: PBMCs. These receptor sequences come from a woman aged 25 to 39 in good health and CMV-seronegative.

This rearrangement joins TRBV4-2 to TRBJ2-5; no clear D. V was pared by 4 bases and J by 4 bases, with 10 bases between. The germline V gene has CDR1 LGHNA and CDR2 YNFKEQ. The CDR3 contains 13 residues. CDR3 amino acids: CASSLTTGETQYF. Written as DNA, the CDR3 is TGTGCCAGCAGCCTGACGACGGGAGAGACCCAGTACTTC.

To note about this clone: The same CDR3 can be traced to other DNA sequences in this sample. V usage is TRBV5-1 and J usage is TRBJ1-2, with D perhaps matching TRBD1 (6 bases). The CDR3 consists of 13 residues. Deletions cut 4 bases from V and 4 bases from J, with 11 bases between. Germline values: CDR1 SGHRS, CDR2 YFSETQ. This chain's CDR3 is CASSPGQLYGYTF. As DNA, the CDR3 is TGCGCCAGCAGCCCCGGACAGCTCTATGGCTACACCTTC.

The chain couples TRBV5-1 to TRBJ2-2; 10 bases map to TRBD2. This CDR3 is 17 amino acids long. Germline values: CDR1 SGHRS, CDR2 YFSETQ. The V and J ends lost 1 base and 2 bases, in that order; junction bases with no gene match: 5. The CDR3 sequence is CASSLLASGRNTGELFF. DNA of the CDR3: TGCGCCAGCAGCTTGCTGGCTAGCGGGAGAAACACCGGGGAGCTGTTTTTT.

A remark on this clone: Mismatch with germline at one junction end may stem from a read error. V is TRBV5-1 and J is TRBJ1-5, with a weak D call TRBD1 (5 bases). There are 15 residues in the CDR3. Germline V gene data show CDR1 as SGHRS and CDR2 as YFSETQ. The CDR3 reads CASSLAGYSNRPQHF. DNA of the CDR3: TGCGCCAGCAGCTTGGCAGGGTATAGCAATCGGCCCCAGCATTTT.

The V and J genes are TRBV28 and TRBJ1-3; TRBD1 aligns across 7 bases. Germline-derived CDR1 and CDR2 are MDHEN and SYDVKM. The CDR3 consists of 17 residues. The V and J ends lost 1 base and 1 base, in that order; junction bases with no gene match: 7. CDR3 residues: CASSLLGVTGSGNTIYF. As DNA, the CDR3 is TGTGCCAGCAGTTTATTGGGCGTGACAGGGTCTGGAAACACCATATATTTT.

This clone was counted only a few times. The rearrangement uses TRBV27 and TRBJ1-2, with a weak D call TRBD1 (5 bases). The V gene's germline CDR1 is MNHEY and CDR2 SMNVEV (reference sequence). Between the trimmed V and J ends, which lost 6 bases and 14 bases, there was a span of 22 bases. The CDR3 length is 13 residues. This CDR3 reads CASSLTHPGFWTF. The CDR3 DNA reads TGTGCCAGCAGCCTCACACACCCAGGGTTTTGGACCTTC.

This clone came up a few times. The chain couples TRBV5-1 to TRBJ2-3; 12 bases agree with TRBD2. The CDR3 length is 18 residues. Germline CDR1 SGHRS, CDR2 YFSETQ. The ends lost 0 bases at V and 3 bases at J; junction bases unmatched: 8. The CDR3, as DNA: TGCGCCAGCAGCTTGGTCCCGGGACTAGCGGGTCGAACAGATACGCAGTATTTT. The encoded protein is CASSLVPGLAGRTDTQYF.

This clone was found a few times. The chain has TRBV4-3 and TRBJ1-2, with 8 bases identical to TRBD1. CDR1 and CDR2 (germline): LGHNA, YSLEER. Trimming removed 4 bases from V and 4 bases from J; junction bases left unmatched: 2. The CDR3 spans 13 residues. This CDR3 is CASSLDRGYGYTF. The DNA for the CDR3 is TGCGCCAGCAGCCTAGACAGGGGCTATGGCTACACCTTC.

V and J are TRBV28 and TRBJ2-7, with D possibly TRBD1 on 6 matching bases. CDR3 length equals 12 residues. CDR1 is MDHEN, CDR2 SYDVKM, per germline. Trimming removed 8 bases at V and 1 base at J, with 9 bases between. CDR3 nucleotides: TGTGCCAGCCAAACAGGGTCCTACGAGCAGTACTTC. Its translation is CASQTGSYEQYF. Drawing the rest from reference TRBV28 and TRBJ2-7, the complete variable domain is DVKVTQSSRYLVKRTGEKVFLECVQDMDHENMFWYRQDPGLGLRLIYFSYDVKMKEKGDIPEGYSVSREKKERFSLILESASTNQTSMYLCASQTGSYEQYFGPGTRLTVT.

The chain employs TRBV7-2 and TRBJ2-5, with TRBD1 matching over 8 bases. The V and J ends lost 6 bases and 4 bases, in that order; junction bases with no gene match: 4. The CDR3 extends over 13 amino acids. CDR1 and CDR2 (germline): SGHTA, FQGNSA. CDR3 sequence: CASSAGGGETQYF. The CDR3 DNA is TGTGCCAGCAGTGCAGGGGGCGGAGAGACCCAGTACTTC.

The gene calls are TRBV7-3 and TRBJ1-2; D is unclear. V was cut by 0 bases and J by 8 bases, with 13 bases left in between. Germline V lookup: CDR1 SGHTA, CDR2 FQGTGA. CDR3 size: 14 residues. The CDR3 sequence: CASSLTGRGLGYTF. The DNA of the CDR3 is TGTGCCAGCAGCTTAACAGGGAGAGGCTTGGGCTACACCTTC.

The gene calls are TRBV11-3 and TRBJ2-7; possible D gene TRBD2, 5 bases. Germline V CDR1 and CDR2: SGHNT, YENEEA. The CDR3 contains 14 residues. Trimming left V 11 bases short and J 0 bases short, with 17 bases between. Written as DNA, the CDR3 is TGTGCCCCCGGAGGTACAGTTAGCTCCTACGAGCAGTACTTC. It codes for CAPGGTVSSYEQYF. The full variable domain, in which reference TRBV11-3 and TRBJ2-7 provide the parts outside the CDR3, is EAGVVQSPRYKIIEKKQPVAFWCNPISGHNTLYWYLQNLGQGPELLIRYENEEAVDDSQLPKDRFSAERLKGVDSTLKIQPAELGDSAVYLCAPGGTVSSYEQYFGPGTRLTVT.

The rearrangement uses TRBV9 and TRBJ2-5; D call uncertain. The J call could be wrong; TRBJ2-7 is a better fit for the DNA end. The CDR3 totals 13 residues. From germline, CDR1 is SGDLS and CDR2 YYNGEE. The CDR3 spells CASSSGRSVEQYF. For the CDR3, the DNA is TGTGCCAGCAGCTCTGGAAGAAGCGTCGAGCAGTACTTC.

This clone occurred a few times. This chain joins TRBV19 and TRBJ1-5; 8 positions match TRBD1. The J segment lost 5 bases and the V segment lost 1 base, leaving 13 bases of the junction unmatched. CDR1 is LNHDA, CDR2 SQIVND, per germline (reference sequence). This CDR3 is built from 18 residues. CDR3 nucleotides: TGTGCCAGTAGTATAGGGCCCCGCGGCACAGGGGGTGATCAGCCCCAGCATTTT. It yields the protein CASSIGPRGTGGDQPQHF.

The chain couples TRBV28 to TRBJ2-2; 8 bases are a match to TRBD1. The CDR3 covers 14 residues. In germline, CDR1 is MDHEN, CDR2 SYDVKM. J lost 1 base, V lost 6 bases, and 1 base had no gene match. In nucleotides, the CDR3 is TGTGCCAGCAGCAGGGGGCGGAACACCGGGGAGCTGTTTTTT. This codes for CASSRGRNTGELFF. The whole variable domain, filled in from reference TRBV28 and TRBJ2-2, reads DVKVTQSSRYLVKRTGEKVFLECVQDMDHENMFWYRQDPGLGLRLIYFSYDVKMKEKGDIPEGYSVSREKKERFSLILESASTNQTSMYLCASSRGRNTGELFFGEGSRLTVL.

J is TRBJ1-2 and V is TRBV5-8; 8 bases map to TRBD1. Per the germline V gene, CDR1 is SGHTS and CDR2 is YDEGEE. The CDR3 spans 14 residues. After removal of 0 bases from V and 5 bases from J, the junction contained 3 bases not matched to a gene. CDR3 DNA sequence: TGTGCCAGCAGCTTGGTGGGACAGGCTTATGGCTACACCTTC. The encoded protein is CASSLVGQAYGYTF. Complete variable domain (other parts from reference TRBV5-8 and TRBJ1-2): EAGVTQSPTHLIKTRGQQATLRCSPISGHTSVYWYQQALGLGLQFLLWYDEGEERNRGNFPPRFSGRQFPNYSSELNVNALELEDSALYLCASSLVGQAYGYTFGSGTRLTVV.

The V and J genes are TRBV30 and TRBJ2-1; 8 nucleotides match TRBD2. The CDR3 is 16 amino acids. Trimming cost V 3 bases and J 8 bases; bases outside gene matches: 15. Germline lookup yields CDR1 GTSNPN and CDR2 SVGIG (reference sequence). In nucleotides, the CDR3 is TGTGCCTGGAGACCGAGAGTCGAGCGGGAGATGGATGAGCAGTTCTTC. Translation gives CAWRPRVEREMDEQFF.

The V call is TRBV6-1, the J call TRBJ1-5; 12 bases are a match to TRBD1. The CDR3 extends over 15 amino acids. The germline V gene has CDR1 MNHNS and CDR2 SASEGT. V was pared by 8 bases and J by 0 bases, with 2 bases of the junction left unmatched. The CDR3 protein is CASRDRGLSNQPQHF. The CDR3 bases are TGTGCCAGCCGGGACAGGGGGCTTAGCAATCAGCCCCAGCATTTT.

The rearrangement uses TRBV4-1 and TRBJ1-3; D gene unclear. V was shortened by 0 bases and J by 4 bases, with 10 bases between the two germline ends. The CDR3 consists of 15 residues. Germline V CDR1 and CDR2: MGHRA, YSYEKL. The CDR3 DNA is TGCGCCAGCAGCCAAGATGCGGAACGCGGAAACACCATATATTTT. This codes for CASSQDAERGNTIYF.

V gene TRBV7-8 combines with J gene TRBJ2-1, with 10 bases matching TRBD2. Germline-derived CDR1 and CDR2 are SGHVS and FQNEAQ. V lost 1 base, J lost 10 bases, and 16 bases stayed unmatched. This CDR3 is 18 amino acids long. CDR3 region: CASSLVAASGSRSQEQFF. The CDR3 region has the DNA TGTGCCAGCAGCTTAGTGGCGGCTAGCGGGAGCCGGTCCCAAGAGCAGTTCTTC.

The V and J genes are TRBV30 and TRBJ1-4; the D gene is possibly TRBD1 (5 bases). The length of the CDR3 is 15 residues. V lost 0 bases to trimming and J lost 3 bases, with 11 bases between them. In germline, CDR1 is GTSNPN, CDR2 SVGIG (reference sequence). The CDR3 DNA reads TGTGCCTGGAGTGTAGACGGGGGGGCTAATGAAAAACTGTTTTTT. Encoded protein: CAWSVDGGANEKLFF.

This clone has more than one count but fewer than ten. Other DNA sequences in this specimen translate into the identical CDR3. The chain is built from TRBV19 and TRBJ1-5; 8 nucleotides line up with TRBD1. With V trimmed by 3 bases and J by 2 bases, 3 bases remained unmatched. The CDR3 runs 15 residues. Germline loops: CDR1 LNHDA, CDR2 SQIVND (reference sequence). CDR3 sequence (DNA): TGTGCCAGTAGTATCGGACAGGGAGGCAATCAGCCCCAGCATTTT. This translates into CASSIGQGGNQPQHF.

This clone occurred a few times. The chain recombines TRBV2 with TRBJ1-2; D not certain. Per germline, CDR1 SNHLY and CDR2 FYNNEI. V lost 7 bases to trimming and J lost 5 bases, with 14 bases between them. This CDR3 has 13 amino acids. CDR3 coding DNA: TGTGCCAGCAAAGGCACCGGGTCTTATGGCTACACCTTC. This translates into CASKGTGSYGYTF.

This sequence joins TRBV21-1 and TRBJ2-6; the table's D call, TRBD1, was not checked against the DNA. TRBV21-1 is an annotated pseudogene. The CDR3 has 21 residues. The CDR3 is CASTASTLTGTGGSGANVLTF. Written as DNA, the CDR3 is TGTGCCAGCACAGCATCAACGCTTACCGGGACAGGGGGCTCTGGGGCCAACGTCCTGACTTTC.

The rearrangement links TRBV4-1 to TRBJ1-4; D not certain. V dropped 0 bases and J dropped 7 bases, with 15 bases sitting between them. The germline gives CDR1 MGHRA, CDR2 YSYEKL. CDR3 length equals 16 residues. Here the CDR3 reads CASSQEVSRRIEKLFF. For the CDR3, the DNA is TGCGCCAGCAGCCAAGAGGTTAGCAGGAGGATTGAAAAACTGTTTTTT.

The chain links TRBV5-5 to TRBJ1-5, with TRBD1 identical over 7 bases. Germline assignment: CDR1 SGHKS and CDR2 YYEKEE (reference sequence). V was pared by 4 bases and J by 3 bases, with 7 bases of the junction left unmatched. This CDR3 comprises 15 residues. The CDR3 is CASSSGQEYNQPQHF. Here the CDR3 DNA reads TGTGCCAGCAGCAGCGGACAGGAATACAATCAGCCCCAGCATTTT.

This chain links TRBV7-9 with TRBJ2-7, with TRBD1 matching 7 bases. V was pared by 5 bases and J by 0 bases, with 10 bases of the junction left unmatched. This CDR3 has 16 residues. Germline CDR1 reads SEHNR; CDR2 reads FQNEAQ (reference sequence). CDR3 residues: CASSPEVRTGSYEQYF. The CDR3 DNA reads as TGTGCCAGCAGCCCCGAGGTCCGGACAGGCTCCTACGAGCAGTACTTC.

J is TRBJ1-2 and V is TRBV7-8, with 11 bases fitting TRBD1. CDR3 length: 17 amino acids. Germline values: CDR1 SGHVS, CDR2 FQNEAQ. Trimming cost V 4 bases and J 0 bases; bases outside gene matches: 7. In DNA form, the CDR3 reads TGTGCCAGCAGCTCAGGACAGGGGGCCTCTTCTAACTATGGCTACACCTTC. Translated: CASSSGQGASSNYGYTF.

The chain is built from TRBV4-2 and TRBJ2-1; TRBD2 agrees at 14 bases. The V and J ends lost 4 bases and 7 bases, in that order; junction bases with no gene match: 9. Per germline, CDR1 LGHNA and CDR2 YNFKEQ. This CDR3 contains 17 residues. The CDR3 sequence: CASSLPGLAGAVNEQFF. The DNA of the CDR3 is TGTGCCAGCAGCCTACCGGGACTAGCGGGGGCAGTGAATGAGCAGTTCTTC.